The rows below give T cell receptor beta chains drawn from one sample of a study of T and B cells in COVID-19 patients. In TCRdb, the multiplex PCR reads were re-called with MiXCR into one record per CDR3 protein. The table has some 6,000 distinct CDR3 sequences, 25% to 30% seen once. Sequenced sample: blood. Every receptor here comes from a human donor with active COVID-19. CDR3s include the opening cysteine and the closing phenylalanine or tryptophan. The D gene is left open where the match is weak. The size entry is marked missing in some rows and otherwise reads once, few, many or a size class.

TRBV4-3	-	few	TRBJ1-4	TGCGCCAGCAGCCTCTACAGTTATAATGAAAAACTGTTTTTT	CASSLYSYNEKLFF
TRBV19	-	medium-sized	TRBJ2-6	TGTGCCAGTGATCAAAATTCTGGGGCCAACGTCCTGACTTTC	CASDQNSGANVLTF
TRBV27	-	medium-sized	TRBJ2-1	TGTGCCAGCACCCCGGGCGGAAGCTCCTACAATGAGCAGTTCTTC	CASTPGGSSYNEQFF
TRBV6-6	TRBD1	-	TRBJ2-7	TGTGCCAGCAGTGGTCTACAGGGGGCGAAGGACGAGCAGTACTTC	CASSGLQGAKDEQYF
TRBV5-1	-	few	TRBJ1-2	TGCGCCAGCAGCTTGGGCACCGGGCAGAACGGCTACACCTTC	CASSLGTGQNGYTF
TRBV20-1	-	few	TRBJ2-3	TGCAGTGCTGGCCGAGGGACCCGTCGAGCAGATACGCAGTATTTT	CSAGRGTRRADTQYF
TRBV29-1	TRBD2	-	TRBJ2-1	TGCAGCGTTGAGAATAGCGGGAGCGCTGAGCAGTTCTTC	CSVENSGSAEQFF
TRBV5-1	TRBD1	-	TRBJ2-5	TGCGCCAGCAGCACCCCGACAGGGTCGGCGGAGACCCAGTACTTC	CASSTPTGSAETQYF
TRBV5-1	-	many	TRBJ1-1	TGCGCCAGCACCGACAGCCTGAACACTGAAGCTTTCTTT	CASTDSLNTEAFF
TRBV20-1	TRBD1	-	TRBJ1-2	TGCAGTGGGACAGGCAATAACTATGGCTACACCTTC	CSGTGNNYGYTF
TRBV6-1	-	-	TRBJ1-2	TGTGCCAGCACCAGGACCGGCAACTATGGCTACACCTTC	CASTRTGNYGYTF
TRBV4-1	-	few	TRBJ2-3	TGCGCCAGCAGCCCCGACACAGATACGCAGTATTTT	CASSPDTDTQYF
TRBV12-3/TRBV12-4	TRBD2	many	TRBJ2-5	TGTGCCAGCAGCTCCTCAACTAGCGGGGGCGGGACCCAGTACTTC	CASSSSTSGGGTQYF
TRBV5-8	-	few	TRBJ2-2	TGTGCCAGCAGCCATGTGCTACAGGGCAAAACCGGGGAGCTGTTTTTT	CASSHVLQGKTGELFF
TRBV14	-	-	TRBJ1-2	TGTGCCAGCAGCCAGGGCCGAGGAGGTGGCTACACCTTC	CASSQGRGGGYTF
TRBV19	-	large	TRBJ2-2	TGTGCCAGTAGTATAGGTAGGGCCGGGGAGCTGTTTTTT	CASSIGRAGELFF
TRBV6-9	TRBD2	-	TRBJ2-3	TGTGCCAGCAGAGAGGGACTAGGGAGCACAGATACGCAGTATTTT	CASREGLGSTDTQYF
TRBV15	-	medium-sized	TRBJ2-2	TGTGCCACCAGCGGTACTACTCAGAACACCGGGGAGCTGTTTTTT	CATSGTTQNTGELFF
TRBV27	TRBD2	once	TRBJ2-1	TGTGCCAGCAGTCTTCGACTAGCGGGAGTCGATGAGCAGTTCTTC	CASSLRLAGVDEQFF
TRBV7-9	TRBD2	once	TRBJ2-1	TGTGCCAGCAGCTTAGCTAGCGGGGGGGTTAATGAGCAGTTCTTC	CASSLASGGVNEQFF
TRBV7-9	-	-	TRBJ1-4	TGTGCCAGCAGCCAAGCCGCACCAGGGGAACTGTTTTTT	CASSQAAPGELFF
TRBV20-1	TRBD1	few	TRBJ1-6	TGCAGTGCCGTATCAGGGGACAGCGATTCACCCCTCCACTTT	CSAVSGDSDSPLHF
TRBV5-6	TRBD2	-	TRBJ2-1	TGTGCCAGCAGCATCCGGACTAGCGGGGGTGCCGGGGGAAATGAGCAGTTCTTC	CASSIRTSGGAGGNEQFF
TRBV5-1	TRBD1	few	TRBJ1-5	TGCGCCAAGGGACAGGTCAATCAGCCCCAGCATTTT	CAKGQVNQPQHF
TRBV2	TRBD1	few	TRBJ2-5	TGTGCCAGCAGTCCCGGACAGGGGGCGCAGACCCAGTACTTC	CASSPGQGAQTQYF
TRBV27	-	-	TRBJ1-1	TGTGCCAGCACCCTTATAGGGGGTTCTAACACTGAAGCTTTCTTT	CASTLIGGSNTEAFF
TRBV5-1	TRBD1	-	TRBJ1-4	TGCGCCAGCAGCCAGGGACAGATGGGTGAAAAACTGTTTTTT	CASSQGQMGEKLFF
TRBV10-2	-	-	TRBJ2-7	TGCGCCAGCAGTCAACAGTTGAGCTCCTACGAGCAGTACTTC	CASSQQLSSYEQYF
TRBV20-1	-	-	TRBJ1-2	TGCAGTACTACCCATCCCGCAAACTATGGCTACACCTTC	CSTTHPANYGYTF
TRBV19	-	medium-sized	TRBJ1-2	TGTGCCAGTACCCTTAACCACGAAATGGGCGGCTACACCTTC	CASTLNHEMGGYTF
TRBV12-3/TRBV12-4	-	once	TRBJ2-3	TGTGCCAGCAGTTTAGGAGGGAGGGATACGCAGTATTTT	CASSLGGRDTQYF
TRBV11-2	TRBD2	-	TRBJ2-3	TGTGCCAGCAGCTTAGATGGGGGGGAGAGCACAGATACGCAGTATTTT	CASSLDGGESTDTQYF
TRBV6-5	TRBD1	medium-sized	TRBJ1-6	TGTGCCAGCAGTTACCGACAGGGCTACTCACCCCTCCACTTT	CASSYRQGYSPLHF
TRBV24-1	TRBD1	-	TRBJ2-2	TGTGCCACCAGTGACGCCGGGACAGCTAACACCGGGGAGCTGTTTTTT	CATSDAGTANTGELFF
TRBV24-1	TRBD1	few	TRBJ2-5	TGTGCCACCAGTGATTTGCAAACAGGGGGTTTGGAGACCCAGTACTTC	CATSDLQTGGLETQYF
TRBV7-9	-	-	TRBJ2-7	TGTGCCAGCAGCGTTTCGGGCTCCTACCAGCAGTACTTC	CASSVSGSYQQYF
TRBV5-4	-	-	TRBJ1-4	TGTGCCAGCAGTAGAGTGGAAACTAATGAAAAACTGTTTTTT	CASSRVETNEKLFF
TRBV4-3	TRBD2	-	TRBJ2-2	TGCGCCAGCAGCCCCGAACTAGCGGGAGGCGGCGGGGAGCTGTTTTTT	CASSPELAGGGGELFF
TRBV28	TRBD2	few	TRBJ2-1	TGTGCCAGCACGGTAGCGGGCGAGCAGTTCTTC	CASTVAGEQFF
TRBV5-1	-	few	TRBJ2-7	TGCGCCAGCGACCAGACAGAGATGTACGAGCAGTACTTC	CASDQTEMYEQYF
TRBV4-3	-	once	TRBJ2-6	TGCGCCAGCAGCGTAGGGGACACTAACCTGGTGGGGGCCAACGTCCTGACTTTC	CASSVGDTNLVGANVLTF
TRBV5-4	TRBD1	-	TRBJ2-3	TGTGCCAGCAGCTCCCCCCACAGGGGCTCCATGTCGGATACGCAGTATTTT	CASSSPHRGSMSDTQYF
TRBV6-2/TRBV6-3	-	medium-sized	TRBJ2-3	TGTGCCAGCAGTTACGAGGGAGTTTCAGATACGCAGTATTTT	CASSYEGVSDTQYF
TRBV30	-	once	TRBJ1-5	TGTGCCTTGAGTGAAGGACACAATCAGCCCCAGCATTTT	CALSEGHNQPQHF
TRBV6-5	TRBD2	medium-sized	TRBJ2-1	TGTGCCAGCAGACTAACTAGCGCCTCCTACAATGAGCAGTTCTTC	CASRLTSASYNEQFF
TRBV27	-	medium-sized	TRBJ2-2	TGTGCCAGCAGTTTATACCCCCCCGGCGCATTCACGAACACCGGGGAGCTGTTTTTT	CASSLYPPGAFTNTGELFF
TRBV5-4	TRBD2	medium-sized	TRBJ2-3	TGTGCCAGCAGCTCCGGGGAGGGGTGGGATACGCAGTATTTT	CASSSGEGWDTQYF
TRBV24-1	-	-	TRBJ2-3	TGTGCCACCAGTGATTTGACGGGAGCAGCAGATACGCAGTATTTT	CATSDLTGAADTQYF
TRBV6-2/TRBV6-3	-	few	TRBJ1-5	TGTGCCAGCAGTTACTGGGGACGGACCCTTAGCAATCAGCCCCAGCATTTT	CASSYWGRTLSNQPQHF
TRBV28	-	-	TRBJ2-7	TGTGCCAGCAGCCCTCCCGGAGAAGCCGACGAGCAGTACTTC	CASSPPGEADEQYF
TRBV20-1	TRBD2	few	TRBJ2-1	TGCAGTGCTAGAGTACCTAGCGGGAGCAATGAGCAGTTCTTC	CSARVPSGSNEQFF
TRBV9	-	-	TRBJ2-3	TGTGCCAGCAGCGTATGGGACGGCGGGGTGGCAGATACGCAGTATTTT	CASSVWDGGVADTQYF
TRBV20-1	-	-	TRBJ2-3	TGCAGTGCCCCCCCCAGCGGACACACAGATACGCAGTATTTT	CSAPPSGHTDTQYF
TRBV20-1	TRBD1	-	TRBJ2-7	TGCAGTGCTAGGGGGGACAGACCTTCCGAGCAGTACTTC	CSARGDRPSEQYF
TRBV5-4	-	many	TRBJ1-1	TGTGCCAGCAGCTTGGCCGGAGGGGACCACACTGAAGCTTTCTTT	CASSLAGGDHTEAFF
TRBV29-1	-	large	TRBJ2-7	TGCAGCGTTGGGGCTAGCGCACACTACGAGCAGTACTTC	CSVGASAHYEQYF
TRBV19	TRBD2	-	TRBJ2-3	TGTGCCAGTAGTGGGACTAGCGGGGAGGAAGATACGCAGTATTTT	CASSGTSGEEDTQYF
TRBV10-3	TRBD1	medium-sized	TRBJ1-2	TGTGCCATCTCGGTGGCTCGGGACAGGGGGCTCTATGGCTACACCTTC	CAISVARDRGLYGYTF
TRBV20-1	-	-	TRBJ2-7	TGCAGTGCTAGGGACAGCGTCCACCACGAGCAGTACTTC	CSARDSVHHEQYF
TRBV6-6	-	many	TRBJ1-3	TGTGCCAGCACCCTGGACCAAAACTTGGCTGGAAACACCATATATTTT	CASTLDQNLAGNTIYF